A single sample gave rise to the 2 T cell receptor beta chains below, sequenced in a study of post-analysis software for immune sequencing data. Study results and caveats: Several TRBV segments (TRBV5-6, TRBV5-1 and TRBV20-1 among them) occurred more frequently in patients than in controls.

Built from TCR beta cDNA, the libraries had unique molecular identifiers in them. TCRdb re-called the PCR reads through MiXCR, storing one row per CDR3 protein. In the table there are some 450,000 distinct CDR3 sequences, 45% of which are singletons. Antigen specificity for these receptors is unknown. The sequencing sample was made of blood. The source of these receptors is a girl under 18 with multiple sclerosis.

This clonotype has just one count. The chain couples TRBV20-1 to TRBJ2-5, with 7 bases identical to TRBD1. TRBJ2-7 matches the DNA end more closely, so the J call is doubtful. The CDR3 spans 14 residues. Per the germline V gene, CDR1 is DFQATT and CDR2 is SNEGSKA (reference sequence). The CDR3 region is CSARSGTASYEQYF. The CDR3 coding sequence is TGCAGTGCTAGAAGTGGGACAGCATCCTACGAGCAGTACTTC.

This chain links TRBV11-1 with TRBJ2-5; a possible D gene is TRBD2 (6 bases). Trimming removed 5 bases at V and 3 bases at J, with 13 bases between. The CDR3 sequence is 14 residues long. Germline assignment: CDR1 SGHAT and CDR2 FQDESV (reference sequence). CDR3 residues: CASSPRAGKETQYF. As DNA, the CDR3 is TGTGCCAGCAGCCCTCGGGCGGGGAAAGAGACCCAGTACTTC.